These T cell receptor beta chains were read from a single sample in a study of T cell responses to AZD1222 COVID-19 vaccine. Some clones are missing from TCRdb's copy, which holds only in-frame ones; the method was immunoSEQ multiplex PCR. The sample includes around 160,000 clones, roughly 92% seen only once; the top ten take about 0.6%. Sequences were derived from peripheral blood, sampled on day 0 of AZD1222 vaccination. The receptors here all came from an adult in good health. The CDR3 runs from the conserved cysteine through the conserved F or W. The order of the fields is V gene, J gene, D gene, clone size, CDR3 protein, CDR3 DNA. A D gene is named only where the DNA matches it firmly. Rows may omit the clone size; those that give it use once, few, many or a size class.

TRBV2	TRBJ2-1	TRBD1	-	CASSLGTGGPNEQFF	TGTGCCAGCAGTTTAGGGACAGGGGGCCCTAATGAGCAGTTCTTC
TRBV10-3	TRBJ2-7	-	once	CAISEERLTYEQYF	TGTGCCATCAGTGAGGAGCGGCTGACCTACGAGCAGTACTTC
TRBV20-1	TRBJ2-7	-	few	CSARKEYEQYF	TGCAGTGCTAGGAAGGAATACGAGCAGTACTTC
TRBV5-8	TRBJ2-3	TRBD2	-	CASSPGLAGVWDTQYF	TGTGCCAGCAGTCCTGGACTAGCGGGAGTATGGGATACGCAGTATTTT
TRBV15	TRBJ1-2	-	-	CATSRDKPKDYGYTF	TGTGCCACCAGCAGAGATAAACCCAAGGACTATGGCTACACCTTC
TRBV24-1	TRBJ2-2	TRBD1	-	CATSAGGIGTGELFF	TGTGCCACCTCAGCAGGGGGAATAGGAACCGGGGAGCTGTTTTTT
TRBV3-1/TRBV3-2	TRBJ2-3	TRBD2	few	CASNPTRGSGRLRPTDTQYF	TGTGCCAGCAACCCCACAAGGGGGAGCGGGAGGCTTCGTCCGACAGATACGCAGTATTTT
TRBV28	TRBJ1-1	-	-	CASRPGWDTEAFF	TGTGCCAGCAGACCAGGGTGGGACACTGAAGCTTTCTTT
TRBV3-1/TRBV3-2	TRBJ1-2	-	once	CASSSGTNYGYTF	TGTGCCAGCAGCTCCGGGACGAACTATGGCTACACCTTC
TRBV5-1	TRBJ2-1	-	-	CASSLGQGSYNEQFF	TGCGCCAGCAGCTTGGGGCAGGGGTCCTACAATGAGCAGTTCTTC
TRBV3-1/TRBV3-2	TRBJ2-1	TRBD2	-	CASSPYSGATYNEQFF	TGTGCCAGCAGCCCGTATAGCGGGGCAACCTACAATGAGCAGTTCTTC